Detailed here is one T cell receptor (beta chain). Its specificity is unknown. Every sampled donor was Caucasian and healthy. The source of the sample is a study of identical twins. Unique molecular identifiers were present on cDNA, and template switching added a universal primer site. Each CDR3 protein gets one entry after TCRdb re-called the 5' RACE reads with MiXCR. In the table there are around 1.7 million distinct CDR3 sequences, 32% of which are singletons. General study points: With abundant cord blood beta clonotypes, insertions were fewer; memory repertoires showed no such pattern. Instead of following the same donors, the conclusions were based on cross-sectional statistical analysis.

Trimming removed 2 bases at V and 5 bases at J, with 12 bases between. The germline V gene encodes CDR1 MNHNS and CDR2 SASEGT. The length of the CDR3 is 14 residues. This clonotype was obtained from a newborn girl in good health. Input material: cord blood. V and J are TRBV6-1 and TRBJ1-1; no reliable D call. CDR3 in amino acids: CASSESGKWTEAFF. The CDR3 DNA follows: TGTGCCAGCAGTGAATCGGGGAAGTGGACTGAAGCTTTCTTT.